A single sample is the source of the 19 T cell receptor beta chains below, sequenced in a study of CD8+CD57+ T cells in acquired aplastic anemia. Both TCR beta VDJ combination and CDR3 sequence profiling were carried out. Genomic DNA was the template for this profiling. TCRdb itself ran the reads through MiXCR, one entry per CDR3 protein. The table shows fewer than 85,000 distinct CDR3 sequences, with 55% to 75% occurring only once. Patients picked for sequencing had shown CD8+CD57+ cell expansion detected by flow cytometry. The sequencing input was sorted CD4+, CD8+, or CD8+CD57+ T cells (not recorded which) from PBMCs. Receptors originate from a human donor with aplastic anemia.

J is TRBJ2-7 and V is TRBV20-1; D uncertain. Trimming shortened V by 3 bases and J by 3 bases, and 12 bases separated the two germline ends. The CDR3 totals 13 residues. The germline CDR1 and CDR2 sequences are DFQATT and SNEGSKA (reference sequence). CDR3 nucleotides: TGCAGTGCTAGTTCCCCTGAATTCTACGAGCAGTACTTC. Translated: CSASSPEFYEQYF.

This rearrangement joins TRBV7-3 to TRBJ2-7; 8 nucleotides match TRBD2. CDR1 is SGHTA and CDR2 is FQGTGA in the germline V gene. V gave up 3 bases and J gave up 6 bases; unmatched junction bases: 7. The CDR3 length is 14 residues. The CDR3 bases are TGTGCCAGCAGCTTCGGGACTAGTGGGGGCGAGCAGTACTTC. Translated: CASSFGTSGGEQYF.

V and J are TRBV2 and TRBJ2-1, with 14 bases aligning to TRBD2. The trim removed 6 bases at V and 9 bases at J, leaving 7 bases unmatched. Germline-derived CDR1 and CDR2 are SNHLY and FYNNEI. This CDR3 spans 15 amino acids. CDR3 sequence: CASRKGLAGESEQFF. CDR3 nucleotide sequence: TGTGCCAGCAGGAAGGGACTAGCGGGGGAAAGTGAGCAGTTCTTC.

This chain links TRBV6-1 with TRBJ1-2; TRBD1 is a possible D gene (6 bases). Germline CDR1 reads MNHNS; CDR2 reads SASEGT. The V end was cut by 6 bases, the J end by 3 bases, with 17 bases between. The CDR3 covers 15 residues. CDR3 DNA: TGTGCCAGCAGCTTAACGGGACAATACTACTATGGCTACACCTTC. This encodes CASSLTGQYYYGYTF.

This chain connects TRBV2 to TRBJ2-5; the D is unclear. The CDR3 spans 12 residues. V lost 5 bases and J 2 bases, leaving 6 bases between the germline ends. CDR1 and CDR2 from the germline V gene are SNHLY and FYNNEI. The CDR3 DNA reads as TGTGCCAGCAGTTTTGGGCAAGAGACCCAGTACTTC. Protein: CASSFGQETQYF.

This clonotype was counted a few times. The rearrangement uses TRBV15 and TRBJ2-7; D is possibly TRBD1 (6 bases). Germline V gene data show CDR1 as LNHNV and CDR2 as YYDKDF (reference sequence). The V end was cut by 1 base, the J end by 3 bases, with 16 bases between. The CDR3 extends over 16 amino acids. This CDR3 reads CATSRGTGTNNYEQYF. The CDR3 region has the DNA TGTGCCACCAGCAGAGGAACCGGGACAAATAACTACGAGCAGTACTTC.

J is TRBJ1-3 and V is TRBV10-3, with 7 bases fitting TRBD1. Germline V gene lookup returns CDR1 ENHRY and CDR2 SYGVKD. After removal of 11 bases from V and 0 bases from J, the junction contained 7 bases not matched to a gene. This CDR3 is 14 amino acids long. Written as DNA, the CDR3 is TGTGCCTCGGAGCGGGACAGCTCTGGAAACACCATATATTTT. It translates to CASERDSSGNTIYF.

The chain couples TRBV29-1 to TRBJ1-2, with a tentative D call TRBD1 (5 bases). Trimming took 0 bases from V and 4 from J, leaving 9 bases between them. This CDR3 has 13 amino acids. The germline V gene encodes CDR1 SQVTM and CDR2 ANQGSEA. CDR3 coding DNA: TGCAGCGTTGAAGACAGGGAGGCCTATGGCTACACCTTC. Protein: CSVEDREAYGYTF.

This chain uses TRBV15 with TRBJ1-3, with D maybe TRBD1 (5 bases). The CDR3 runs to 15 residues. The V end was cut by 0 bases, the J end by 3 bases, with 9 bases between. In germline, CDR1 is LNHNV, CDR2 YYDKDF (reference sequence). CDR3 nucleotides: TGTGCCACCAGCAGAGATCAGGGCGGTGGAAACACCATATATTTT. This codes for CATSRDQGGGNTIYF.

V usage is TRBV12-3 or TRBV12-4 and J usage is TRBJ2-7, with a weak D call TRBD2 (6 bases). The ends were cut back, 5 bases at V and 5 bases at J, with 19 bases in the middle. This CDR3 region has 15 residues. The CDR3 spells CASSLNGTPGNEQYF. Written as DNA, the CDR3 is TGTGCCAGCAGTCTAAACGGGACTCCCGGCAACGAGCAGTACTTC.

This clonotype was observed a single time. This chain joins TRBV29-1 and TRBJ2-7; possibly TRBD2 for D (6 bases). V shed 3 bases and J shed 9 bases, with 18 bases lying between them. This CDR3 is 13 amino acids long. Germline V gene lookup returns CDR1 SQVTM and CDR2 ANQGSEA. This chain's CDR3 is CSVEPIEGGRQYF. For the CDR3, the DNA is TGCAGCGTTGAGCCGATAGAGGGAGGTCGGCAGTACTTC.

The genes are TRBV7-3 and TRBJ1-3; 7 nucleotides agree with TRBD1. Looked up from germline, CDR1 is SGHTA and CDR2 is FQGTGA. The junction had 9 bases not matched to a gene; V was cut back by 5 bases and J by 2 bases. The CDR3 has 16 residues. This chain's CDR3 is CASSLNPGTAGNTIYF. DNA for the CDR3: TGTGCCAGCAGCCTAAACCCGGGGACAGCTGGAAACACCATATATTTT.

This clonotype was detected a few times. The chain employs TRBV7-6 and TRBJ2-7; TRBD1 matches at 8 bases. Germline loops: CDR1 SGHVS, CDR2 FNYEAQ. V was pared by 3 bases and J by 2 bases, with 0 bases of the junction left unmatched. The length of the CDR3 is 13 residues. The chain's CDR3 is CASSLDRAYEQYF. The DNA for the CDR3 is TGTGCCAGCAGCTTGGACAGGGCCTACGAGCAGTACTTC.

This clonotype turned up a few times. The chain uses TRBV4-2 and TRBJ2-3; 8 nucleotides line up with TRBD2. V was clipped by 0 bases and J by 6 bases; unmatched bases: 8. Germline V gene lookup returns CDR1 LGHNA and CDR2 YNFKEQ. CDR3 length: 16 amino acids. The CDR3, as DNA: TGTGCCAGCAGCCAAGAGGTCCAGCGGGGGATCGATACGCAGTATTTT. It translates to CASSQEVQRGIDTQYF.

V gene TRBV4-3 combines with J gene TRBJ2-1; 9 bases line up with TRBD1. In germline, CDR1 is LGHNA, CDR2 YSLEER. The CDR3 runs to 16 residues. J lost 2 bases, V lost 4 bases, and 6 bases had no gene match. The CDR3 DNA reads TGCGCCAGCAGCCGGAGCTGGGACAGGGCCTACAATGAGCAGTTCTTC. Amino acid sequence: CASSRSWDRAYNEQFF.

This clonotype was seen once. This chain joins TRBV2 and TRBJ2-7; D call uncertain. V dropped 6 bases and J dropped 6 bases, with 12 bases sitting between them. This CDR3 comprises 12 residues. The germline V gene has CDR1 SNHLY and CDR2 FYNNEI. The CDR3 is CASSPMGSEQYF. The DNA of the CDR3 is TGTGCCAGCAGCCCCATGGGATCCGAGCAGTACTTC.

V usage is TRBV28 and J usage is TRBJ1-5; 7 bases line up with TRBD1. Germline V CDR1 and CDR2: MDHEN, SYDVKM. The J segment lost 3 bases and the V segment lost 0 bases, leaving 5 bases of the junction unmatched. This CDR3 contains 16 residues. This CDR3 reads CASSLWTGPNNQPQHF. CDR3 sequence (DNA): TGTGCCAGCAGTTTATGGACAGGGCCTAACAATCAGCCCCAGCATTTT.

This clonotype was counted at least ten times. V and J are TRBV15 and TRBJ2-7; TRBD2 agrees at 9 bases. Losses at the gene ends were 6 bases for V and 4 bases for J; bases not matched to a gene: 10. Germline V lookup: CDR1 LNHNV, CDR2 YYDKDF (reference sequence). The CDR3 has 15 amino acids. CDR3 amino acids: CATRAGVAGVYEQYF. DNA of the CDR3: TGTGCCACCAGAGCTGGGGTAGCGGGAGTTTACGAGCAGTACTTC.

This rearrangement joins TRBV24-1 to TRBJ2-1; D is unclear. Trimming removed 9 bases at V and 9 bases at J, with 14 bases between. The CDR3 has 12 residues. Looked up from germline, CDR1 is KGHDR and CDR2 is SFDVKD. Here the CDR3 DNA reads TGTGCCACCTCAACGCCGCTGGGTGAGCAGTTCTTC. Protein: CATSTPLGEQFF.